The rows below give T cell receptor beta chains drawn from one sample of a study of blood T cell repertoires in COVID-19. This table comes from immunoSEQ multiplex PCR, and its TCRdb copy is limited to in-frame clones, with some not included. The table includes roughly 130,000 clones, around nine tenths detected once. The sample comprised peripheral blood. These receptors came from a man aged 50 to 60 with active COVID-19. Both conserved end residues are part of each CDR3. The order of the fields is V gene, clone size, D gene, J gene, CDR3 protein, CDR3 DNA. A D gene is named only where the DNA matches it firmly. For some rows the clone size is stated as once, few or many, or as a class when expanded; others skip it.

>TRBV10-1|-|TRBD2|TRBJ2-3
CASSESAGGTSGARTDTQYF
TGCGCCAGCAGTGAGTCCGCCGGTGGGACTAGCGGGGCACGAACAGATACGCAGTATTTT
>TRBV6-5|-|-|TRBJ1-5
CASSWAAQGGDQPQHF
TGTGCCAGCAGTTGGGCTGCCCAAGGGGGGGATCAGCCCCAGCATTTT
>TRBV5-1|-|-|TRBJ2-2
CASSFSRERTGELFF
TGCGCCAGCAGCTTTTCCCGGGAGCGCACCGGGGAGCTGTTTTTT
>TRBV10-1|-|-|TRBJ2-1
CASSGSTSSSYNEQFF
TGCGCCAGCAGTGGGAGTACTAGCAGTTCCTACAATGAGCAGTTCTTC
>TRBV4-1|-|-|TRBJ1-3
CASSHRRGSSNSGNTIYF
TGCGCCAGCAGCCACAGGAGGGGATCGTCTAACTCTGGAAACACCATATATTTT
>TRBV7-8|once|-|TRBJ2-3
CASSAQGRAADTQYF
TGTGCCAGCTCCGCTCAGGGGAGGGCCGCAGATACGCAGTATTTT
>TRBV5-1|once|TRBD1|TRBJ1-2
CASSGRPPGQGFNYGYTF
TGCGCCAGCAGCGGTCGGCCCCCGGGACAGGGGTTTAACTATGGCTACACCTTC
>TRBV6-6|-|-|TRBJ1-1
CASSYQQGNTEAFF
TGTGCCAGCAGTTACCAACAGGGTAACACTGAAGCTTTCTTT
>TRBV19|-|-|TRBJ2-1
CASSIKLVQTYNEQFF
TGTGCCAGTAGTATAAAGTTAGTACAGACCTACAATGAGCAGTTCTTC
>TRBV18|-|TRBD2|TRBJ2-1
CASSPPGLAGGPSNNEQFF
TGTGCCAGCTCACCGCCGGGACTAGCGGGAGGCCCCAGTAACAATGAGCAGTTCTTC
>TRBV14|-|TRBD1|TRBJ2-7
CASSQGQIEQYF
TGTGCCAGCAGCCAGGGACAGATCGAGCAGTACTTC
>TRBV18|-|TRBD2|TRBJ2-3
CASSPRLAGGPDTQYF
TGTGCCAGCTCACCACGGCTAGCGGGAGGGCCAGATACGCAGTATTTT
>TRBV15|-|-|TRBJ1-1
CATSRAQGGVAFF
TGTGCCACCAGCAGGGCACAGGGAGGGGTTGCTTTCTTT
>TRBV6-5|-|TRBD2|TRBJ2-5
CASSNLAGETQYF
TGTGCCAGCAGTAACTTAGCGGGAGAGACCCAGTACTTC
>TRBV19|-|TRBD1|TRBJ2-2
CASSEPTGAPTGELFF
TGTGCCAGTAGTGAACCGACAGGGGCGCCAACCGGGGAGCTGTTTTTT
>TRBV19|-|-|TRBJ1-1
CASSPRGDTNTEAFF
TGTGCCAGTAGTCCCCGGGGGGACACTAACACTGAAGCTTTCTTT
>TRBV19|few|TRBD2|TRBJ2-1
CASSVLAGDPYNEQFF
TGTGCCAGTAGTGTCCTAGCGGGAGACCCCTACAATGAGCAGTTCTTC
>TRBV2|-|-|TRBJ2-1
CASSDPGYDEQFF
TGTGCCAGCAGTGACCCGGGATACGATGAGCAGTTCTTC
>TRBV29-1|-|-|TRBJ2-1
CSVGGGFF
TGCAGCGTGGGGGGTGGGTTCTTC
>TRBV11-1|-|-|TRBJ2-3
CASSFRGAGTDTQYF
TGTGCCAGCAGCTTCCGGGGGGCAGGCACAGATACGCAGTATTTT
>TRBV5-1|-|TRBD2|TRBJ2-1
CASSFTSGSYNEQFF
TGCGCCAGCAGCTTCACTAGCGGCTCCTACAATGAGCAGTTCTTC
>TRBV6-5|-|TRBD2|TRBJ2-3
CASDRGGTDTQYF
TGTGCCAGCGACCGGGGGGGCACAGATACGCAGTATTTT
>TRBV6-5|-|-|TRBJ2-7
CASITQPGRVYEQYF
TGTGCCAGCATTACCCAGCCCGGCAGGGTCTACGAGCAGTACTTC
>TRBV4-1|-|-|TRBJ2-7
CASSPRTLPLLAGEQYF
TGCGCCAGCAGCCCGAGGACTCTCCCTCTATTGGCTGGGGAGCAGTACTTC
>TRBV21-1|once|-|TRBJ2-3
CASSTFNRALQDTDTQYF
TGTGCCAGCAGCACTTTTAACAGGGCTCTTCAGGACACAGATACGCAGTATTTT
>TRBV4-1|few|-|TRBJ1-5
CASSQEGALPQHF
TGCGCCAGCAGCCAAGAAGGAGCGCTGCCCCAGCATTTT